This T cell receptor beta chain was identified during a study of patients and donors after allogeneic stem cell transplantation. In TCRdb, the RT-PCR reads were re-called with MiXCR into one record per CDR3 protein. The data contain 920,000 or so distinct CDR3 sequences, roughly 17% of them seen just once; the ten biggest clones take up 5.5% to 6.5%. This clonotype came up a few times. V was clipped by 4 bases and J by 8 bases, with 11 bases between them. Germline CDR1 and CDR2: SQVTM and ANQGSEA. This CDR3 spans 11 amino acids. The TCR sequence derives from a human donor who was either an allogeneic HSCT recipient or a stem cell or donor lymphocyte infusion donor (not recorded which). It is not recorded whose cells these are; they may come from a transplant donor. The chain is built from TRBV29-1 and TRBJ1-1, with D possibly TRBD1 on 5 matching bases. The sequenced material came from blood, either unsorted or a sorted T cell fraction (not recorded which). CDR3 loop: CSVVRDFEAFF. DNA of the CDR3: TGCAGCGTTGTGAGGGACTTCGAAGCTTTCTTT.